The 11 T cell receptor beta chains given below trace back to one sample, sequenced in a study of blood T cell repertoires in COVID-19. Sequenced by immunoSEQ multiplex PCR; TCRdb stores in-frame clones only, minus some. The sample yields roughly 330,000 clones, approximately 85% seen once. The sequenced material came from peripheral blood. Receptor source: a woman in her forties or fifties with acute or convalescent COVID-19.

The chain recombines TRBV30 with TRBJ2-3; D gene ambiguous. This CDR3 is 14 amino acids long. The V gene's germline CDR1 is GTSNPN and CDR2 SVGIG (reference sequence). Trimming took 5 bases from V and 3 from J, leaving 15 bases between them. The CDR3 loop reads CAWGGRSRTDTQYF. In DNA form, the CDR3 reads TGTGCCTGGGGCGGTCGGAGCCGGACAGATACGCAGTATTTT.

The chain is built from TRBV27 and TRBJ1-1; a weak D match, TRBD1 (6 bases). V shed 0 bases and J shed 1 base, with 9 bases lying between them. CDR1 and CDR2 from the germline V gene are MNHEY and SMNVEV (reference sequence). The CDR3 runs to 15 residues. In nucleotides, the CDR3 is TGTGCCAGCAGTTTATCCGAGGACAGGAACACTGAAGCTTTCTTT. Translated: CASSLSEDRNTEAFF.

V is TRBV6-6 and J is TRBJ2-1, with D possibly matching TRBD1 (5 bases). V was trimmed by 5 bases and J by 3 bases, leaving 8 bases between them. Germline CDR1 reads MNHNY; CDR2 reads SVGAGI (reference sequence). This CDR3 has 13 amino acids. The CDR3 spells CASSDDSYNEQFF. The CDR3 region has the DNA TGTGCCAGCAGTGACGACAGCTACAATGAGCAGTTCTTC.

The genes are TRBV4-3 and TRBJ2-3; 9 bases match TRBD2. Germline V gene data show CDR1 as LGHNA and CDR2 as YSLEER. This CDR3 has 18 amino acids. The trim removed 0 bases at V and 4 bases at J, leaving 11 bases unmatched. CDR3 DNA: TGCGCCAGCAGCCAAGATTGGGCTAGCGGGATTGTGGCAGATACGCAGTATTTT. As protein: CASSQDWASGIVADTQYF.

CDR3 DNA sequence: TGTGCCTGGAACCCCAGCTATAATTCACCCCTCCACTTT. Its translation is CAWNPSYNSPLHF. The chain joins TRBV30 to TRBJ1-6; D is undetermined. CDR1 is GTSNPN and CDR2 is SVGIG in the germline V gene (reference sequence). Trimming took 4 bases from V and 3 from J, leaving 7 bases between them. This CDR3 has 13 residues. Full variable domain (outside the CDR3, taken from reference TRBV30 and TRBJ1-6): SQTIHQWPATLVQPVGSPLSLECTVEGTSNPNLYWYRQAAGRGLQLLFYSVGIGQISSEVPQNLSASRPQDRQFILSSKKLLLSDSGFYLCAWNPSYNSPLHFGNGTRLTVT.

This chain joins TRBV18 and TRBJ2-3, with D possibly matching TRBD2 (5 bases). Trimming shortened V by 1 base and J by 2 bases, and 7 bases separated the two germline ends. The length of the CDR3 is 14 residues. Germline V lookup: CDR1 KGHSH, CDR2 LQKENI. Here the CDR3 reads CASSPRTHTDTQYF. The CDR3 coding sequence is TGTGCCAGCTCACCACGGACTCACACAGATACGCAGTATTTT.

The J gene is TRBJ1-2, the V gene TRBV5-4, with 10 bases that match TRBD1. V shed 0 bases and J 5 bases; nucleotides not matched to a gene: 4. This CDR3 is 15 amino acids long. CDR1 is SGHNT and CDR2 is YYREEE in the germline V gene (reference sequence). Here the CDR3 DNA reads TGTGCCAGCAGCTTGGAGACAGGGGGCGCGTATGGCTACACCTTC. As protein: CASSLETGGAYGYTF.

This clone was detected only once. This rearrangement joins TRBV29-1 to TRBJ2-7, with TRBD1 as a possible D gene (6 bases). Trimming cost V 3 bases and J 5 bases, with 20 bases left between them. CDR3 length: 15 residues. Germline V gene data show CDR1 as SQVTM and CDR2 as ANQGSEA. The CDR3 nucleotides read TGCAGCGTTGAGGCCAATGAGGGGGTTAGGGACGAGCAGTACTTC. It codes for CSVEANEGVRDEQYF.

The genes are TRBV2 and TRBJ2-1, with 14 nucleotides matching TRBD2. Germline CDR1 and CDR2: SNHLY and FYNNEI. This CDR3 comprises 20 residues. The J segment lost 2 bases and the V segment lost 3 bases, leaving 12 bases of the junction unmatched. The CDR3 spells CASSDTGTSGSDSPYNEQFF. The CDR3 nucleotides are TGTGCCAGCAGTGACACCGGGACTAGCGGGAGTGATAGTCCCTACAATGAGCAGTTCTTC.

The chain links TRBV7-9 to TRBJ1-1; weak D call: TRBD1 (5 bases). The CDR3 spans 13 residues. V was shortened by 4 bases and J by 7 bases, with 13 bases between the two germline ends. The germline gives CDR1 SEHNR, CDR2 FQNEAQ (reference sequence). CDR3 region: CASSSDIFLEAFF. The CDR3 nucleotides are TGTGCCAGCAGCTCGGACATCTTCCTTGAAGCTTTCTTT.

The chain employs TRBV6-5 and TRBJ2-7; tentatively, D is TRBD1 (6 bases). The CDR3 extends over 14 amino acids. V lost 10 bases, J lost 5 bases, and 21 bases lay in between. Per germline, CDR1 MNHEY and CDR2 SVGAGI. In nucleotides, the CDR3 is TGTGCCACCGCCCCCAACACAGGGCCCCACGAGCAGTACTTC. Amino acids: CATAPNTGPHEQYF.